This T cell receptor (beta chain) is drawn from a study of blood T cell repertoires in COVID-19. Only in-frame clones appear in the TCRdb table, and some are missing; sequencing was by immunoSEQ multiplex PCR. Of approximately 130,000 clones in the sample, 86% are singletons; the top ten hold around 2.3%. The sequence was collected from a woman in her 50s who had recovered from COVID-19. The sample taken for sequencing was PBMCs or T cells enriched from blood (not recorded which).

This chain's CDR3 is CASSQETYRGSGELFF. CDR3 in DNA: TGCGCCAGCAGCCAGGAAACCTACAGGGGGTCCGGGGAGCTGTTTTTT. V and J are TRBV4-1 and TRBJ2-2; TRBD1 agrees at 8 bases. The V gene's germline CDR1 is MGHRA and CDR2 YSYEKL. CDR3 length equals 16 residues. V shed 3 bases, J shed 6 bases, and the junction held 9 bases outside the gene matches.